Following are 7 T cell receptor beta chains from one sample sequenced in a study of Graves' ophthalmopathy and Graves' hyperthyroidism. Researchers took RNA transcripts and amplified TCR beta CDR3 regions from them. Second-round multiplex PCR came after first-round RT-PCR with HTBI primers. TCRdb fed the multiplex PCR reads into MiXCR, producing one record per CDR3 protein. The repertoire holds some 170,000 distinct CDR3 sequences, with 39% as singletons. Sequences were obtained from peripheral blood. These receptors were obtained from a man aged 25-40 years with Graves' ophthalmopathy.

This clonotype was seen a few times. V usage is TRBV28 and J usage is TRBJ1-2; D is unresolved. Germline V lookup: CDR1 MDHEN, CDR2 SYDVKM. V lost 6 bases and J lost 0, with 20 bases in between. The CDR3 totals 17 residues. CDR3 sequence (DNA): TGTGCCAGCAGACGTAGTGGAGGGCCGAAAGCTAACTATGGCTACACCTTC. Amino acids: CASRRSGGPKANYGYTF.

This clonotype was observed at least ten times. The chain joins TRBV6-4 to TRBJ2-2; TRBD1 is a possible D gene (5 bases). The CDR3 runs 14 residues. Trimming took 2 bases from V and 3 from J, leaving 7 bases between them. The germline gives CDR1 MRHNA, CDR2 SNTAGT. The CDR3 coding sequence is TGTGCCAGCAGTGACAAAGGGGACACCGGGGAGCTGTTTTTT. Its translation: CASSDKGDTGELFF.

This clonotype was seen many times. The CDR3 DNA follows: TGTGCCACCAGCAGAGAGGGCGGGAGCGTTGCCGGGGAGCTGTTTTTT. Translation gives CATSREGGSVAGELFF. V usage is TRBV15 and J usage is TRBJ2-2, with 7 bases fitting TRBD2. Trimming removed 0 bases from V and 6 bases from J; junction bases left unmatched: 7. The CDR3 is 16 amino acids. The V gene's germline CDR1 is LNHNV and CDR2 YYDKDF (reference sequence).

This clonotype was counted ten times or more. The rearrangement uses TRBV6-5 and TRBJ1-1; TRBD1 might be the D (6 bases). Between the trimmed V and J ends, which lost 2 bases and 2 bases, there was a span of 12 bases. The CDR3 has 15 residues. Germline CDR1 and CDR2: MNHEY and SVGAGI. The CDR3 loop is CASSYGGGANTEAFF. CDR3 DNA sequence: TGTGCCAGCAGTTACGGCGGGGGGGCAAACACTGAAGCTTTCTTT.

This clonotype has a count of ten or more. This chain uses TRBV6-5 with TRBJ2-5; no reliable D call. The CDR3 is 13 residues long. CDR1 and CDR2 (germline): MNHEY, SVGAGI. The V gene lost 0 bases and the J gene lost 3 bases, with 5 bases spanning the gap. CDR3 region: CASSYSDEETQYF. DNA for the CDR3: TGTGCCAGCAGTTACTCCGATGAAGAGACCCAGTACTTC.

This clonotype was seen at least ten times. The V gene is TRBV11-2, the J gene TRBJ2-3; D gene ambiguous. The CDR3 runs 16 residues. V lost 5 bases to trimming and J lost 0 bases, with 15 bases between them. Germline V gene lookup returns CDR1 SGHAT and CDR2 FQNNGV. DNA for the CDR3: TGTGCCAGCAGCCCCAGGCGCGGAACTAGCACAGATACGCAGTATTTT. It yields the protein CASSPRRGTSTDTQYF.

The chain links TRBV6-2 or TRBV6-3 to TRBJ1-1; D gene uncertain. V was cut by 6 bases and J by 0 bases, with 11 bases left in between. The CDR3 is 14 residues long. Germline V CDR1 and CDR2: MNHEY, SVGEGT. Here the CDR3 DNA reads TGTGCCAGCAGGGTAGGAAATTTGAACACTGAAGCTTTCTTT. Its protein is CASRVGNLNTEAFF.